The 17 T cell receptor beta chains below come from one sample, sequenced in a study of molecular identifiers for immune sequencing clone quantification. MiXCR, applied by TCRdb to the PCR reads, yields one record per CDR3 protein. The sample yields 90,000 to 120,000 distinct CDR3 sequences, 35% to 40% seen once. The specimen was naive CD8+ T cells from blood, with Jurkat cell RNA spiked in. The subset: FACS-sorted CD8+CD4-CCR7+CD45RA+ naive T cells. The receptors here all came from a human donor in good health. Some libraries in this study had Jurkat cell RNA spiked in.

There are many counts of this clonotype. The V call is TRBV5-6, the J call TRBJ2-4, with D perhaps assigned TRBD1 or TRBD2 (5 bases each). Germline CDR1 and CDR2: SGHDT and YYEEEE. The CDR3 loop spans 13 amino acids. Trimming removed 3 bases at V and 8 bases at J, with 12 bases between. CDR3 DNA sequence: TGTGCCAGCAGCTCCGGGGCCCGGGACATTCAGTACTTC. Protein sequence: CASSSGARDIQYF.

This clonotype was seen many times. V usage is TRBV7-2 and J usage is TRBJ2-5, with TRBD1 matching 10 bases. With V trimmed by 5 bases and J by 4 bases, 7 bases remained unmatched. The germline V gene has CDR1 SGHTA and CDR2 FQGNSA. This CDR3 spans 15 amino acids. CDR3 DNA sequence: TGTGCCAGCAGCCTGGGGACAGGGGTACGAGAGACCCAGTACTTC. Its protein product is CASSLGTGVRETQYF. Using reference TRBV7-2 and TRBJ2-5 for the parts outside the CDR3, the full variable domain is GAGVSQSPSNKVTEKGKDVELRCDPISGHTALYWYRQSLGQGLEFLIYFQGNSAPDKSGLPSDRFSAERTGGSVSTLTIQRTQQEDSAVYLCASSLGTGVRETQYFGPGTRLLVL.

This clonotype has more than one count but fewer than ten. This chain joins TRBV12-3 or TRBV12-4 and TRBJ2-3; D is undetermined. V lost 3 bases to trimming and J lost 11 bases, with 12 bases between them. This CDR3 has 12 residues. The DNA for the CDR3 is TGTGCCAGCAGTTTGTACTCGCTTCAGCAGTATTTT. As protein: CASSLYSLQQYF.

About this clonotype: The conserved phenylalanine or tryptophan normally closing the CDR3 is absent here, so this likely arose from a read error. The chain links TRBV7-8 to TRBJ2-7; no clear D. V was shortened by 3 bases and J by 2 bases, with 8 bases between the two germline ends. The CDR3 spans 13 residues. CDR1 SGHVS and CDR2 FQNEAQ come from the germline V gene. The CDR3 sequence: CASSFFGTYEQYL. Here the CDR3 DNA reads TGTGCCAGCAGCTTTTTCGGCACCTACGAGCAGTACCTC.

This clonotype occurred a few times. The rearrangement links TRBV28 to TRBJ1-2; 9 bases are shared with TRBD1. Germline CDR1 and CDR2: MDHEN and SYDVKM. The CDR3 consists of 13 residues. J gave up 2 bases and V 10 bases, and 5 bases lay outside the gene matches. DNA for the CDR3: TGTGCCACCTGGACAGGGGCGAACTATGGCTACACCTTC. Its protein is CATWTGANYGYTF.

A note on this clonotype: This may be a read error, as it is one base from a much larger clone. This sequence joins TRBV24-1 and TRBJ1-5; D might be TRBD1 (6 bases). The CDR3 sequence is 14 residues long. The germline gives CDR1 KGHDR, CDR2 SFDVKD. CDR3 residues: CATSDGRTGQFQLF. The CDR3, as DNA: TGTGCCACCAGTGACGGGCGGACCGGACAGTTCCAGCTTTTT.

A word on this clonotype: This may be a read error, as it is one base from a much larger clone. Since the CDR3 does not end with the conserved phenylalanine or tryptophan, this likely comes from a read error. The chain combines TRBV15 with TRBJ2-6; possible D gene TRBD2, 5 bases. CDR1 and CDR2 from the germline V gene are LNHNV and YYDKDF (reference sequence). The CDR3 has 18 residues. Trimming shortened V by 0 bases and J by 0 bases, and 12 bases separated the two germline ends. In DNA form, the CDR3 reads TGTGCCACCAGCAGAGATCGGGGTAGTCCCTCTGGGGCCAACGTCCTGACTATC. It codes for CATSRDRGSPSGANVLTI.

This clonotype was detected only once. A much larger clone differs by one base, so this may be a read error. This chain links TRBV25-1 with TRBJ2-5; 7 bases map to TRBD1. The CDR3 runs 13 residues. CDR1 MGHDK and CDR2 SYGVNS come from the germline V gene. The CDR3: CASRTGVEETQSF. CDR3 coding DNA: TGTGCCAGCAGAACAGGGGTAGAGGAGACCCAGTCCTTC.

The sample holds many counts of this clonotype. V gene TRBV7-9 combines with J gene TRBJ2-5, with D perhaps matching TRBD2 (6 bases). The germline V gene encodes CDR1 SEHNR and CDR2 FQNEAQ (reference sequence). The CDR3 totals 13 residues. Trimming cost V 5 bases and J 3 bases, with 10 bases left between them. Here the CDR3 DNA reads TGTGCCAGCAGCCCCGGGACTGAAGAGACCCAGTACTTC. Protein product: CASSPGTEETQYF. Drawing the rest from reference TRBV7-9 and TRBJ2-5, the complete variable domain is DTGVSQNPRHKITKRGQNVTFRCDPISEHNRLYWYRQTLGQGPEFLTYFQNEAQLEKSRLLSDRFSAERPKGSFSTLEIQRTEQGDSAMYLCASSPGTEETQYFGPGTRLLVL.

V is TRBV7-2 and J is TRBJ1-4; tentatively, D is TRBD1 (6 bases). Germline CDR1 is SGHTA and CDR2 is FQGNSA. Between the trimmed V and J ends, which lost 4 bases and 7 bases, there was a span of 16 bases. This CDR3 is built from 15 residues. Here the CDR3 DNA reads TGTGCCAGCAGCTACTCCGGGGGCTTCGGTGAAAAACTGTTTTTT. Translation: CASSYSGGFGEKLFF.

In its sample, this clonotype was seen a few times. The rearrangement links TRBV19 to TRBJ2-1, with 10 bases lining up with TRBD2. V shed 1 base and J 0 bases; nucleotides not matched to a gene: 6. CDR1 LNHDA and CDR2 SQIVND come from the germline V gene (reference sequence). The CDR3 is 18 amino acids. DNA of the CDR3: TGTGCCAGTAGTATAGTAGGAGGACTAGCGGTCTCCTACAATGAGCAGTTCTTC. It encodes CASSIVGGLAVSYNEQFF. Complete variable domain (other parts from reference TRBV19 and TRBJ2-1): DGGITQSPKYLFRKEGQNVTLSCEQNLNHDAMYWYRQDPGQGLRLIYYSQIVNDFQKGDIAEGYSVSREKKESFPLTVTSAQKNPTAFYLCASSIVGGLAVSYNEQFFGPGTRLTVL.

In the case of this clonotype: The conserved final phenylalanine or tryptophan is absent from the CDR3, which likely points to a read error. J is TRBJ2-3 and V is TRBV12-3 or TRBV12-4, with TRBD2 matching over 7 bases. Trimming cost V 6 bases and J 2 bases; bases outside gene matches: 11. The CDR3 spans 16 residues. CDR3 nucleotides: TGTGCCAGCAGCTCACCGGGGGGAGGGTCCACAGATACGCAGTATTTA. Translation gives CASSSPGGGSTDTQYL.

In the case of this clonotype: One end of the junction is discordant with germline, which a read error may explain. This chain uses TRBV28 with TRBJ2-2; TRBD2 matches at 8 bases. The CDR3 covers 16 residues. CDR1 is MDHEN, CDR2 SYDVKM, per germline. The CDR3 DNA reads TGTGCCAGCAGTCCCCGACTAGCGCTTAACACCGGGGAGCTGGTTTTT. It yields the protein CASSPRLALNTGELVF. Looking up the rest from reference TRBV28 and TRBJ2-2 gives the full variable domain: DVKVTQSSRYLVKRTGEKVFLECVQDMDHENMFWYRQDPGLGLRLIYFSYDVKMKEKGDIPEGYSVSREKKERFSLILESASTNQTSMYLCASSPRLALNTGELVFGEGSRLTVL.

The table lists this clonotype with many counts. Here the CDR3 reads CSVLRQAYSGANVLTF. The DNA of the CDR3 is TGCAGCGTTCTTCGACAGGCCTACTCTGGGGCCAACGTCCTGACTTTC. The chain uses TRBV29-1 and TRBJ2-6, with D possibly matching TRBD1 (6 bases). The V gene lost 5 bases and the J gene lost 0 bases, with 14 bases spanning the gap. The CDR3 is made up of 16 amino acids. The germline V gene has CDR1 SQVTM and CDR2 ANQGSEA.

To note about this clonotype: At one end the junction does not follow the germline gene, possibly because of a read error. The chain has TRBV27 and TRBJ2-1, with 12 bases fitting TRBD2. The CDR3 runs to 15 residues. Germline V gives CDR1 MNHEY, CDR2 SMNVEV (reference sequence). In DNA form, the CDR3 reads TGTGCCAACAGTATCGGACTAGCGGGACTAAATGAGCAGTTCTTC. Protein product: CANSIGLAGLNEQFF.

The chain has TRBV7-9 and TRBJ1-1; TRBD1 aligns across 7 bases. The CDR3 has 15 amino acids. The V segment lost 3 bases and the J segment 0 bases; nucleotides outside the gene matches: 4. Germline V gene lookup returns CDR1 SEHNR and CDR2 FQNEAQ (reference sequence). For the CDR3, the DNA is TGTGCCAGCAGCTTCACAGGGGATGTGAACACTGAAGCTTTCTTT. It encodes CASSFTGDVNTEAFF.

Concerning this clonotype: Just one base apart from a much larger clone, this may be a read error. Without the conserved terminal phenylalanine or tryptophan, this CDR3 likely stems from a read error. The chain has TRBV10-3 and TRBJ2-3; the D is unclear. The CDR3 runs to 14 residues. V dropped 7 bases and J dropped 4 bases, with 15 bases sitting between them. Germline CDR1 and CDR2: ENHRY and SYGVKD. DNA for the CDR3: TGTGCCATCAATGGCGTAGCCCCCGCAGATACGCAGTATATT. Translating gives CAINGVAPADTQYI.